This entry lists 7 T cell receptor beta chains sequenced from one sample in a study of cytomegalovirus exposure and HLA in healthy donors. The PCR contained 60 Vbeta and 13 Jbeta primers. Some clones are missing from TCRdb's copy, which holds only in-frame ones; the method was immunoSEQ multiplex PCR. The sample has hundreds of thousands of clones, roughly 90% seen once; the top ten hold around 2.1%. Source material: PBMCs. The receptors shown here come from a young woman in good health and CMV-seronegative.

The chain joins TRBV9 to TRBJ1-2, with a possible D match to TRBD1 (5 bases). CDR1 and CDR2 from the germline V gene are SGDLS and YYNGEE. Deletions cut 0 bases from V and 8 bases from J, with 11 bases between. The CDR3 length is 13 residues. The chain's CDR3 is CASSVDQGRGYTF. The CDR3 nucleotides read TGTGCCAGCAGCGTAGATCAGGGCCGGGGCTACACCTTC.

This chain links TRBV5-5 with TRBJ2-2, with 9 bases that match TRBD2. CDR1 is SGHKS and CDR2 is YYEKEE in the germline V gene (reference sequence). This CDR3 contains 15 residues. V was pared by 4 bases and J by 6 bases, with 7 bases of the junction left unmatched. The CDR3 DNA reads TGTGCCAGCAGCCTGAGAGCGGGGGGTCCCGGGGAGCTGTTTTTT. It yields the protein CASSLRAGGPGELFF.

The chain carries TRBV5-6 and TRBJ2-1, with 10 bases that match TRBD1. The CDR3 extends over 15 amino acids. The V gene's germline CDR1 is SGHDT and CDR2 YYEEEE. The V gene end was trimmed by 2 bases and the J gene end by 4 bases; junction bases not matched to a gene: 3. The DNA for the CDR3 is TGTGCCAGCAGCTTTGCGGACAGGGGGTACAATGAGCAGTTCTTC. It is translated as CASSFADRGYNEQFF. Based on the CDR3 plus reference TRBV5-6 and TRBJ2-1, the full variable domain is DAGVTQSPTHLIKTRGQQVTLRCSPKSGHDTVSWYQQALGQGPQFIFQYYEEEERQRGNFPDRFSGHQFPNYSSELNVNALLLGDSALYLCASSFADRGYNEQFFGPGTRLTVL.

The chain uses TRBV6-5 and TRBJ2-3; 8 positions agree with TRBD1. Germline V gene data show CDR1 as MNHEY and CDR2 as SVGAGI. V lost 7 bases to trimming and J lost 5 bases; unmatched junction nucleotides: 11. CDR3 length: 15 amino acids. DNA of the CDR3: TGTGCCAGCACGCGGACAGGGCCCCCCGGAGATACGCAGTATTTT. It encodes CASTRTGPPGDTQYF.

The gene calls are TRBV5-1 and TRBJ2-2, with D possibly matching TRBD1 (6 bases). Germline CDR1 is SGHRS and CDR2 is YFSETQ. This CDR3 spans 17 amino acids. The germline V and J ends were trimmed by 1 base and 1 base, with 14 bases remaining between them. CDR3 sequence reads: CASSLWFGQQNTGELFF. The CDR3 DNA is TGCGCCAGCAGCTTGTGGTTTGGACAGCAGAACACCGGGGAGCTGTTTTTT.

CDR3 loop: CASSPLLTSGSTDTQYF. The CDR3 DNA is TGTGCCAGCTCACCCCTCCTCACTAGCGGCAGCACAGATACGCAGTATTTT. The V gene is TRBV18, the J gene TRBJ2-3; 8 positions agree with TRBD2. The CDR3 contains 17 residues. The V segment lost 3 bases and the J segment 0 bases; nucleotides outside the gene matches: 8. Germline CDR1 KGHSH, CDR2 LQKENI.

The rearrangement uses TRBV12-5 and TRBJ2-1, with 9 bases fitting TRBD1. Germline V gene lookup returns CDR1 LGHNT and CDR2 FRNRAP. This CDR3 contains 14 residues. V shed 6 bases and J 10 bases; nucleotides not matched to a gene: 10. Written as DNA, the CDR3 is TGTGCTAGTGGCATGGGGACAGGGTCTAGAGAGCAGTTCTTC. It specifies CASGMGTGSREQFF.